The T cell receptor (beta chain) described here comes from a study of shared clonotypes between healthy human individuals (dated by TCRdb to the early 2020s). In the study overall: The cohort included three men and a couple of women between 18 and 49 years of age. The study deeply sequenced blood TCR repertoires of five healthy adults to estimate repertoire size and the extent of clonotype sharing between individuals. For each donor, CD4 naive and CD4 memory were each run on three plates, CD8 naive on two plates, and CD8 memory on one plate. Per donor, leukapheresis produced somewhere between about 0.94 and 8.9 billion PBMCs. To increase sequencing depth and limit assay-specific biases, TCR repertoire library preparation and sequencing were carried out by different laboratories using diverse techniques.

Using the deep immunoSEQ assay, multiplex PCR amplified TCR CDR3 regions from genomic DNA. Extracted genomic DNA from each cell subset was distributed evenly across all wells of several immunoSEQ 96-well plates, and each plate was treated as a replicate. For sorted subsets, each replicate PCR was loaded with 200 ng genomic DNA, equivalent to 30,000 to 35,000 T cell genomes. Purified libraries were measured with a Qubit 3.0 fluorometer, size-checked on a Bioanalyzer 2100, and measured again with the KAPA Library Quantification kit. Every immunoSEQ 96-well plate was sequenced on a separate single-read 150-cycle Illumina NextSeq 550 flow cell. The source study handled its data this way. The immunoSEQ output contained only junctional sequences without quality scores, so filtering could not match that applied to full-length reads. Sequences were annotated with PyIR, a Python wrapper for IgBLAST v1.9, and V/J genes and CDR3 were assigned using IMGT germline references. Any read was removed if the V/J assignment was weak (E-value above 1e-6), the CDR3 was missing, or the read contained stop codons, out-of-frame junctions, or ambiguous translated residues. A V3J clonotype was defined by an identical inferred V gene, J gene, and CDR3 amino acid sequence. To compute the percentage overlap between repertoires, the number of shared unique clonotypes was divided by the size of the smaller repertoire. Richness of each repertoire was evaluated using RTK rarefaction, the Chao1 estimator, and Recon v2.1 estimates of unobserved clonotypes. OLGA was used to compute generation probabilities for all TCRbeta clonotypes that the gDNA method yielded from a few donors. TCRdb limited this immuneACCESS table to in-frame rearrangements with V and J called. A share of clones is missing; checked studies link under half to unresolved V genes, and the rest is unexplained. The D gene and trimming were derived from the DNA, and the V and J assignments and clone size from that table. This sample comprises under 2,500,000 clones, roughly 95% of them detected only once. The ten biggest clones cover 0.1% to 0.15% of the sample.

Healthy HIV-negative adults with no recently reported acute infections or vaccinations were included as donors. Every donor was a Caucasian adult living in Nashville, Tennessee, USA. Magnetic negative selection was used to enrich CD4+ T cells, after which naive cells were positively selected on CD45RA and the negative fraction became the memory subset. Blood was collected by leukapheresis, and PBMCs were isolated by Ficoll-Histopaque density gradient centrifugation and then cryopreserved in liquid nitrogen vapor phase. Purity and quantity of every magnetically sorted T cell population were checked by analytical flow cytometry. From each sorted fraction, genomic DNA was isolated and quantified by UV absorbance on a Nanodrop 2000c. Broad study findings and their caveats: Rarefaction of sorted-subset datasets indicated incomplete sequencing despite the large sequencing depth. Naive subsets generally had larger estimated clonotype richness than memory subsets. About 5% of naive CD4, roughly 3.6% of naive CD8, around 2.3% of memory CD4, and 0.35% to 0.5% of memory CD8 clonotypes were shared across several donors. Clonotypes shared by all four sorted-subset donors showed higher generation probabilities than non-shared clonotypes. Based on pairwise subsampling, the degree of clonotype sharing among donors was expected to be affected by sequencing depth. Sampling was restricted to blood, and TCR repertoires in tissue are likely to differ from TCR repertoires in blood. The genetic and exposure-history diversity represented was limited by the small number of donors.

On this clone: It has no known antigen specificity. No base-level quality is on record; no much larger clone is a single base apart.

The CDR3 covers 13 residues, taking in both the cysteine and the phenylalanine. Here the CDR3 DNA is all that survives: 39 bases in frame from base 1. Between the V and J ends, shortened by 0 bases and 6 bases respectively, the junction contains 8 bases. Taken from the germline V gene, the CDR1 and CDR2 loops are SGHRS and YFSETQ. The TCR comes from a young man in good health. The receptor chain draws on TRBV5-1 and TRBJ2-3; no D gene is confidently identified. Material: naive CD4+ T cells sorted from blood. The cell subset or site label of this sample denotes: CD45RA+ positively selected. The CDR3 here reads CASSLAGVDTQYF. The DNA reads as follows: TGCGCCAGCAGCTTGGCGGGCGTTGATACGCAGTATTTT.